This T cell receptor beta chain appears in the sequencing data of a study of cytomegalovirus exposure and HLA in healthy donors. The primer mix had 60 Vbeta and 13 Jbeta primers. Repertoires were generated with immunoSEQ multiplex PCR, while TCRdb's copy carries only in-frame clones and drops some. The profile covers 110,000 to 150,000 clones, with about 80% appearing a single time and around 4.1% taken by the ten largest. J was trimmed by 2 bases and V by 0 bases; bases with no gene match: 12. Germline V gene data show CDR1 as SGDLS and CDR2 as YYNGEE. The CDR3 is 18 residues long. This sequence was found in a middle-aged man in good health and CMV-seronegative. The rearrangement uses TRBV9 and TRBJ2-3; 7 nucleotides agree with TRBD2. Sequencing used PBMCs. The CDR3 loop reads CASSVVPSGVQSTDTQYF. CDR3 DNA: TGTGCCAGCAGCGTAGTGCCTAGCGGAGTACAATCCACAGATACGCAGTATTTT.